The following is a TCR beta chain sequence with its context. This specimen belongs to a study of Graves' ophthalmopathy and Graves' hyperthyroidism. After removal of 5 bases from V and 3 bases from J, the junction contained 7 bases not matched to a gene. Germline V CDR1 and CDR2: PRHDT, FYEKMQ (reference sequence). The CDR3 totals 14 residues. Other autoimmune diseases, uncontrolled infections, pregnancy and lactation each led to patient exclusion. Physicians reached a diagnosis by relying on clinical symptoms, serum thyroxine, TRAb, thyroid ultrasound and orbital computed tomography. For repertoire sequencing, the TCR beta CDR3 regions were amplified from RNA transcripts. RT-PCR with HTBI primers came first, then second-round multiplex PCR. From the multiplex PCR reads, TCRdb called clonotypes with MiXCR, one entry per CDR3 protein. The data show 680,000 or so distinct CDR3 sequences, 22% seen once.

The V call is TRBV13, the J call TRBJ2-7, with 7 bases fitting TRBD1. Sequenced: peripheral blood. The source of this sequence is a woman under 30 with stable Graves' hyperthyroidism. Some clones in this sample may be carry-over from other donors' samples. The CDR3 loop is CASSEPGQIYEQYF. The CDR3 DNA is TGTGCCAGCAGCGAGCCGGGACAGATCTACGAGCAGTACTTC. The full variable domain, in which reference TRBV13 and TRBJ2-7 provide the parts outside the CDR3, is AAGVIQSPRHLIKEKRETATLKCYPIPRHDTVYWYQQGPGQDPQFLISFYEKMQSDKGSIPDRFSAQQFSDYHSELNMSSLELGDSALYFCASSEPGQIYEQYFGPGTRLTVT.